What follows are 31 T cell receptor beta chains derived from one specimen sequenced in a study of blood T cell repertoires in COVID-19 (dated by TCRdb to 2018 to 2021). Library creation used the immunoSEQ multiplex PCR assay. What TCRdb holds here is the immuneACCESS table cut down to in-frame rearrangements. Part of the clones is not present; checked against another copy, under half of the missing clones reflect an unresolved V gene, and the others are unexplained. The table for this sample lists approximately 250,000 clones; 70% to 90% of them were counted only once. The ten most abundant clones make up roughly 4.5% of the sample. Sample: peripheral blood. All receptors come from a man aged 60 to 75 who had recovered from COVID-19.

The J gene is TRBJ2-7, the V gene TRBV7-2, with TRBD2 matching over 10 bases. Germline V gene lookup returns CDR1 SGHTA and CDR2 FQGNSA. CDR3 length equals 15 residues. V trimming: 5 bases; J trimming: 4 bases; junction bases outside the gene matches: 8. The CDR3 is CASSQSGLAPYEQYF. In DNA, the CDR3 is TGTGCCAGCAGCCAATCGGGACTAGCGCCATACGAGCAGTACTTC.

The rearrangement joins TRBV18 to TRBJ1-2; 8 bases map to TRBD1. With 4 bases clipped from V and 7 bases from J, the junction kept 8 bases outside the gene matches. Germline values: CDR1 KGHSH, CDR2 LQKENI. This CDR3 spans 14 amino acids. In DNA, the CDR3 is TGTGCCAGCTCACAAGACAGGGGCTCTGGTGGCTACACCTTC. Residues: CASSQDRGSGGYTF.

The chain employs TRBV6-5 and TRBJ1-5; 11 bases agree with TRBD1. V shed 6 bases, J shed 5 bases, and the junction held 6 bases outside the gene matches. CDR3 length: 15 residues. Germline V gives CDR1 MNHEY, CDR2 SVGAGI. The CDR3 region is CASSGGQGAHQPQHF. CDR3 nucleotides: TGTGCCAGCAGCGGCGGACAGGGGGCACATCAGCCCCAGCATTTT.

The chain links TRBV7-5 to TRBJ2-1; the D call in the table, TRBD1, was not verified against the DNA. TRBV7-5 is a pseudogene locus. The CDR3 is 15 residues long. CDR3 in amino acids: CVRDGWTGPYNEQFF. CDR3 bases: TGTGTCAGAGACGGATGGACAGGGCCCTACAATGAGCAGTTCTTC.

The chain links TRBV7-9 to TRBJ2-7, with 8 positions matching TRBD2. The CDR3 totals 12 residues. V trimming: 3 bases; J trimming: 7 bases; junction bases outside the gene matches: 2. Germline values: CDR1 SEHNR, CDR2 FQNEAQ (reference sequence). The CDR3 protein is CASSFSGGEQYF. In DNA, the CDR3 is TGTGCCAGCAGCTTCAGCGGGGGTGAGCAGTACTTC.

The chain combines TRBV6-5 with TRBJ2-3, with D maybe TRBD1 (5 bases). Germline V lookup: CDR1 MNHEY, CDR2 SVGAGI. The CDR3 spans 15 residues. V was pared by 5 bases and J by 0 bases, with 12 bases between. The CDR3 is CASSIQGASTDTQYF. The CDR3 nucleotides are TGTGCCAGCAGTATACAAGGGGCTAGCACAGATACGCAGTATTTT.

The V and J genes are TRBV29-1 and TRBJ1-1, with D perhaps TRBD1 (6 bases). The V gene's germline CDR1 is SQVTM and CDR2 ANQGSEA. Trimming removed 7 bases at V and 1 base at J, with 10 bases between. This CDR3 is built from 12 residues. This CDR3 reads CSGLTGNTEAFF. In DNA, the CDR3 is TGCAGCGGCCTGACAGGGAACACTGAAGCTTTCTTT.

CDR3 amino acids: CASSFGGGYGSNTGELFF. As DNA, the CDR3 is TGCGCCAGCAGCTTTGGGGGCGGCTATGGTTCGAACACCGGGGAGCTGTTTTTT. This chain uses TRBV5-1 with TRBJ2-2, with a tentative D call TRBD1 (6 bases). Germline V lookup: CDR1 SGHRS, CDR2 YFSETQ. Trimming removed 2 bases from V and 0 bases from J, with 17 bases in between. The CDR3 consists of 18 residues.

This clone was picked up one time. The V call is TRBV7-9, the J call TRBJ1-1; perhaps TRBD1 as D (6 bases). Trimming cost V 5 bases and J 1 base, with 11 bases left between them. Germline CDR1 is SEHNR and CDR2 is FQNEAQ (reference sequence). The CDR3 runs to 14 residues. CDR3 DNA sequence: TGTGCCAGCAGCCTACGGACAGAGAACACTGAAGCTTTCTTT. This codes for CASSLRTENTEAFF.

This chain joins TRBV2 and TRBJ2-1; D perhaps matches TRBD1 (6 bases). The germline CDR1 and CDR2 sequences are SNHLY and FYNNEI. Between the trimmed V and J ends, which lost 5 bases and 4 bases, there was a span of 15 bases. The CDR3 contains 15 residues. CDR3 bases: TGTGCCAGCAGTAGTCTGGACAGAGATTACAATGAGCAGTTCTTC. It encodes CASSSLDRDYNEQFF.

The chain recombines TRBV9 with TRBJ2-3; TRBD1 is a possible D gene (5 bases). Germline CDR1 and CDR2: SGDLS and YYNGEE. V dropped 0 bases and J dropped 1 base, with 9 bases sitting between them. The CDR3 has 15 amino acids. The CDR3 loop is CASSVEGYGTDTQYF. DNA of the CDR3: TGTGCCAGCAGCGTAGAGGGGTACGGCACAGATACGCAGTATTTT.

As DNA, the CDR3 is TGCGCCAGCAGCTCCTCGGGGACTAGTGTCAATGAGCAGTTCTTC. Translation gives CASSSSGTSVNEQFF. The V and J genes are TRBV5-1 and TRBJ2-1; 8 positions match TRBD2. In germline, CDR1 is SGHRS, CDR2 YFSETQ. The V gene end was trimmed by 3 bases and the J gene end by 6 bases; junction bases not matched to a gene: 8. This CDR3 has 15 residues.

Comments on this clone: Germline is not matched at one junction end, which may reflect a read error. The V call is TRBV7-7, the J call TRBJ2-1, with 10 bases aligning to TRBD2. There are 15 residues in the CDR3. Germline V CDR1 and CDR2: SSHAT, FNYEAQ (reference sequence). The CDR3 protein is CASSLHPGLANEQFF. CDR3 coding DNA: TGTGCTAGCAGCTTGCACCCGGGACTAGCGAATGAGCAGTTCTTC.

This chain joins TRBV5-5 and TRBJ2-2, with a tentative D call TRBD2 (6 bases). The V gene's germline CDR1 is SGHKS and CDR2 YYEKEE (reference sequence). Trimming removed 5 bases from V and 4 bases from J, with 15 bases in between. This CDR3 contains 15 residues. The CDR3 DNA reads TGTGCCAGCAGAGCAGGTGACGGGGGCACCGGGGAGCTGTTTTTT. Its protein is CASRAGDGGTGELFF.

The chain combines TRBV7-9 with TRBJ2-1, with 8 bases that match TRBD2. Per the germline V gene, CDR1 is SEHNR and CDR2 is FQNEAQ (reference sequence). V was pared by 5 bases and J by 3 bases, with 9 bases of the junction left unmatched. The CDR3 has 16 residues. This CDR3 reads CASSVWRGEHYNEQFF. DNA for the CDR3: TGTGCCAGCAGCGTGTGGCGGGGGGAACACTACAATGAGCAGTTCTTC.

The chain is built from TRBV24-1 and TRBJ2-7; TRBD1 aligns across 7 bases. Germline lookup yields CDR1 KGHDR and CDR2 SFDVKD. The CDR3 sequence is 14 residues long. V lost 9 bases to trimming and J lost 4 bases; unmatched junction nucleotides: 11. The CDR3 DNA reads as TGTGCCACCCCTCCGGACAGGAATTTTTACGAGCAGTACTTC. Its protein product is CATPPDRNFYEQYF.

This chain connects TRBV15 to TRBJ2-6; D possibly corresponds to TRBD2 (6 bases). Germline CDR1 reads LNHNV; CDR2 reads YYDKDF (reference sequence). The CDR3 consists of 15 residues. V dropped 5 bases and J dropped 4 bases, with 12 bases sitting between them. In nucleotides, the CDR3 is TGTGCCACCAGCGCACGGGCGGGAGGGGCCAACGTCCTGACTTTC. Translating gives CATSARAGGANVLTF. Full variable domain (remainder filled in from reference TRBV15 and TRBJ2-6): DAMVIQNPRYQVTQFGKPVTLSCSQTLNHNVMYWYQQKSSQAPKLLFHYYDKDFNNEADTPDNFQSRRPNTSFCFLDIRSPGLGDTAMYLCATSARAGGANVLTFGAGSRLTVL.

The CDR3 nucleotides read TGTGCCAGCAGCTCGATTCGGACAGGGACAGACTACGAGCAGTACTTC. Protein product: CASSSIRTGTDYEQYF. The V call is TRBV11-1, the J call TRBJ2-7; 8 bases map to TRBD1. The junction had 11 bases not matched to a gene; V was cut back by 4 bases and J by 3 bases. The CDR3 extends over 16 amino acids. Germline lookup yields CDR1 SGHAT and CDR2 FQDESV (reference sequence).

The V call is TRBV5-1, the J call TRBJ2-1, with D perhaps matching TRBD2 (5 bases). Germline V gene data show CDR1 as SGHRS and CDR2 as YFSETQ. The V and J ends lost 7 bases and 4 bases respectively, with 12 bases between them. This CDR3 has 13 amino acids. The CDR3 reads CASGEGGYNEQFF. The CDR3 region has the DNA TGCGCCAGCGGAGAAGGCGGGTACAATGAGCAGTTCTTC.

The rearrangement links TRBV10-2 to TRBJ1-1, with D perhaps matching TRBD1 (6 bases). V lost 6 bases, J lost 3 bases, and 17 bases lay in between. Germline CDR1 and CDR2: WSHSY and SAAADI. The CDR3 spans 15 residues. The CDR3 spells CASRWGLLDDTEAFF. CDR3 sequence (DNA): TGCGCCAGCAGGTGGGGGCTGCTAGATGACACTGAAGCTTTCTTT.

In nucleotides, the CDR3 is TGTGCCAGCAGTTTATCAGGGTCGGGAGACAATGAGCAGTTCTTC. It yields the protein CASSLSGSGDNEQFF. V usage is TRBV28 and J usage is TRBJ2-1; D is perhaps TRBD2 (6 bases). The germline V and J ends were trimmed by 1 base and 5 bases, with 12 bases remaining between them. The CDR3 sequence is 15 residues long. Germline CDR1 reads MDHEN; CDR2 reads SYDVKM. Complete variable domain (other parts from reference TRBV28 and TRBJ2-1): DVKVTQSSRYLVKRTGEKVFLECVQDMDHENMFWYRQDPGLGLRLIYFSYDVKMKEKGDIPEGYSVSREKKERFSLILESASTNQTSMYLCASSLSGSGDNEQFFGPGTRLTVL.

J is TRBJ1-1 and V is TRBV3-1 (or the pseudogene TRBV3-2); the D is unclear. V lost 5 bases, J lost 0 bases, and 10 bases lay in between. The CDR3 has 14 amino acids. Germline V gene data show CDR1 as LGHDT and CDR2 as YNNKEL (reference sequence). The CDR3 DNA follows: TGTGCCAGCAGCACGTTGGAGATGAACACTGAAGCTTTCTTT. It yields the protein CASSTLEMNTEAFF.

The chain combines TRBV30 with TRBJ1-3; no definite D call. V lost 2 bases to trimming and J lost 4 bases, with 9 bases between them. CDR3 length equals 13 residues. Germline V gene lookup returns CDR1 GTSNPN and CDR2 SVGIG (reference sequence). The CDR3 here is CAWSRGRGNTIYF. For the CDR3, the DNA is TGTGCCTGGAGTCGGGGTAGAGGAAACACCATATATTTT.

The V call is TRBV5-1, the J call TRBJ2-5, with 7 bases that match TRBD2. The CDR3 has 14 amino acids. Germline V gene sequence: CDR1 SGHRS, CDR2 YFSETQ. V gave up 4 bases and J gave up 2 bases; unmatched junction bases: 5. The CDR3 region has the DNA TGCGCCAGCAGCCTGGGGAGGGGTCAAGAGACCCAGTACTTC. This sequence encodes CASSLGRGQETQYF.

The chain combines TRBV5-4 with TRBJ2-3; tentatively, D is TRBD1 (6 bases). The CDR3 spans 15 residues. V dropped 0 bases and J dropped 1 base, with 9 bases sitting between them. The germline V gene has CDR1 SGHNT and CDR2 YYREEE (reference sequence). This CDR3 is CASSLGGPGTDTQYF. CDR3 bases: TGTGCCAGCAGCTTGGGGGGGCCCGGCACAGATACGCAGTATTTT.

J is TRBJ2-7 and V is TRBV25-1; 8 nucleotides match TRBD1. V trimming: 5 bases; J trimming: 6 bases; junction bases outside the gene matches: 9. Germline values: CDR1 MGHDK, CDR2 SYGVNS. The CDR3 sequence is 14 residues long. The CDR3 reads CASSFRGLEGEQYF. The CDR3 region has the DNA TGTGCCAGCAGTTTCAGGGGGCTAGAGGGCGAGCAGTACTTC.

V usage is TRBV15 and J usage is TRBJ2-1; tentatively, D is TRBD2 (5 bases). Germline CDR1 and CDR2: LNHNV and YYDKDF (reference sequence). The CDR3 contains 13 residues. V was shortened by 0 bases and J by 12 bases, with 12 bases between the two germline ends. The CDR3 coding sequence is TGTGCCACCAGCAGAGAGCTGAAGAGGGTGCAGTTCTTC. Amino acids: CATSRELKRVQFF. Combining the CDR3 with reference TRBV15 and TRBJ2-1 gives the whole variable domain DAMVIQNPRYQVTQFGKPVTLSCSQTLNHNVMYWYQQKSSQAPKLLFHYYDKDFNNEADTPDNFQSRRPNTSFCFLDIRSPGLGDTAMYLCATSRELKRVQFFGPGTRLTVL.

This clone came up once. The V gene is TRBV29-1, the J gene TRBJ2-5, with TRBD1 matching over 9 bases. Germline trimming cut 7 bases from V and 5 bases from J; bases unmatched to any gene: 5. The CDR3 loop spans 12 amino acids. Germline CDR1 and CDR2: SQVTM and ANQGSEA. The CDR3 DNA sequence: TGCAGCGAATACAGGGGGCAGGAGACCCAGTACTTC. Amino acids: CSEYRGQETQYF. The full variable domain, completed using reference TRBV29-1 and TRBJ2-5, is SAVISQKPSRDICQRGTSLTIQCQVDSQVTMMFWYRQQPGQSLTLIATANQGSEATYESGFVIDKFPISRPNLTFSTLTVSNMSPEDSSIYLCSEYRGQETQYFGPGTRLLVL.

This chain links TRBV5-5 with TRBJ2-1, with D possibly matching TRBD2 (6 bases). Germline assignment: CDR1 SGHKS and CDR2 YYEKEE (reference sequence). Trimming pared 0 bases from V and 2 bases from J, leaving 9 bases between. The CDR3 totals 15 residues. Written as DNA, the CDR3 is TGTGCCAGCAGCTTGGTTCTAGCGACCTACAATGAGCAGTTCTTC. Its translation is CASSLVLATYNEQFF.

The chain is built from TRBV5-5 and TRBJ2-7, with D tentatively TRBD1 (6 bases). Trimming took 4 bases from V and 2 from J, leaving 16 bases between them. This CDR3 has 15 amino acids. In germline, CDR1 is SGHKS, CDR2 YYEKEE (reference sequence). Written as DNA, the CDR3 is TGTGCCAGCAGCCCTACAGGGATTGGGCCCTACGAGCAGTACTTC. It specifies CASSPTGIGPYEQYF.

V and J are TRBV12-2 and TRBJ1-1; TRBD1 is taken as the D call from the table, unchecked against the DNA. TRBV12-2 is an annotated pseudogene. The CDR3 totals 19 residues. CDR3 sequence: CASRLDQRGGQGRNTEAFF. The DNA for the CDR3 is TGTGCAAGTCGCTTAGACCAGAGGGGGGGACAGGGGCGGAACACTGAAGCTTTCTTT.